Presented here are 10 T cell receptor beta chains from one specimen sequenced in a study of blood T cell repertoires in COVID-19. Libraries were prepared by immunoSEQ multiplex PCR; TCRdb keeps only in-frame clonotypes and omits some of them. The sample comprises roughly 200,000 clones, around 85% of which are singletons, and 3.5% to 4% rests with the top ten. Sequencing was done on a sample of PBMCs or T cells enriched from blood (not recorded which). The source of these receptors is a woman aged 40 to 50 with acute COVID-19.

Worth noting for this clone: The sample contains more than one DNA sequence encoding this CDR3. The chain uses TRBV4-3 and TRBJ2-3, with TRBD1 identical over 8 bases. J gave up 1 base and V 3 bases, and 6 bases lay outside the gene matches. The CDR3 sequence is 16 residues long. CDR1 and CDR2 from the germline V gene are LGHNA and YSLEER. The CDR3: CASSQEGTGGTDTQYF. CDR3 coding DNA: TGCGCCAGCAGCCAGGAAGGGACAGGCGGCACAGATACGCAGTATTTT.

J is TRBJ2-2 and V is TRBV7-8; no firm D call. V lost 5 bases and J lost 3, with 4 bases in between. The germline gives CDR1 SGHVS, CDR2 FQNEAQ. The CDR3 is made up of 12 amino acids. The CDR3 DNA follows: TGTGCCAGCAGCCCATACACCGGGGAGCTGTTTTTT. Translated, it gives CASSPYTGELFF. Using reference TRBV7-8 and TRBJ2-2 for the parts outside the CDR3, the full variable domain is GAGVSQSPRYKVAKRGQDVALRCDPISGHVSLFWYQQALGQGPEFLTYFQNEAQLDKSGLPSDRFFAERPEGSVSTLKIQRTQQEDSAVYLCASSPYTGELFFGEGSRLTVL.

V and J are TRBV7-6 and TRBJ2-7; 13 positions match TRBD2. The trim removed 4 bases at V and 1 base at J, leaving 10 bases unmatched. CDR1 is SGHVS, CDR2 FNYEAQ, per germline. The CDR3 extends over 18 amino acids. As DNA, the CDR3 is TGTGCCAGCAGCTCGCGACTAGCGGGAGGTCTAAAGTCCTACGAGCAGTACTTC. Translation: CASSSRLAGGLKSYEQYF.

The rearrangement links TRBV4-1 to TRBJ1-5; 9 bases are shared with TRBD1. CDR1 is MGHRA and CDR2 is YSYEKL in the germline V gene. This CDR3 contains 15 residues. J gave up 5 bases and V 1 base, and 3 bases lay outside the gene matches. In DNA form, the CDR3 reads TGCGCCAGCAGCCAAGGCAGGACAGGGGATCAGCCCCAGCATTTT. It is translated as CASSQGRTGDQPQHF.

The V and J genes are TRBV5-1 and TRBJ2-3, with no clear D. Germline lookup yields CDR1 SGHRS and CDR2 YFSETQ. Trimming removed 0 bases at V and 3 bases at J, with 14 bases between. This CDR3 spans 16 amino acids. CDR3 bases: TGCGCCAGCAGCTTGGTAGTGGGTCCAGGAACAGATACGCAGTATTTT. This sequence encodes CASSLVVGPGTDTQYF.

The chain carries TRBV7-2 and TRBJ2-7, with D hard to call. The CDR3 length is 15 residues. Trimming removed 3 bases at V and 5 bases at J, with 17 bases between. The germline gives CDR1 SGHTA, CDR2 FQGNSA. CDR3 amino acids: CASSFSSAVAHEQYF. CDR3 nucleotides: TGTGCCAGCAGCTTTTCAAGCGCCGTAGCCCACGAGCAGTACTTC.

This clone appeared once. V usage is TRBV7-8 and J usage is TRBJ1-6, with D possibly being TRBD1 (5 bases). V was cut by 0 bases and J by 9 bases, with 12 bases left in between. The CDR3 spans 15 residues. The germline V gene has CDR1 SGHVS and CDR2 FQNEAQ. CDR3 sequence: CASSLAQGAASPLHF. DNA of the CDR3: TGTGCCAGCAGCTTAGCTCAGGGTGCAGCTTCACCCCTCCACTTT.

This clone was recorded a few times. The chain recombines TRBV2 with TRBJ2-1, with 11 positions matching TRBD2. Germline V gene sequence: CDR1 SNHLY, CDR2 FYNNEI. The V gene end was trimmed by 8 bases and the J gene end by 6 bases; junction bases not matched to a gene: 3. There are 13 residues in the CDR3. The CDR3 is CASGLAGFNEQFF. The CDR3 DNA reads TGTGCCAGCGGACTAGCGGGCTTCAATGAGCAGTTCTTC.

V usage is TRBV5-6 and J usage is TRBJ2-7, with 7 bases aligning to TRBD2. V shed 0 bases, J shed 3 bases, and the junction held 12 bases outside the gene matches. Germline CDR1 SGHDT, CDR2 YYEEEE. This CDR3 region has 17 residues. This CDR3 reads CASSLAGWGDYFYEQYF. The CDR3 nucleotides are TGTGCCAGCAGCTTGGCCGGTTGGGGGGACTACTTCTACGAGCAGTACTTC.

The J gene is TRBJ1-5, the V gene TRBV7-9; perhaps TRBD1 as D (6 bases). This CDR3 region has 17 residues. In germline, CDR1 is SEHNR, CDR2 FQNEAQ (reference sequence). V lost 5 bases and J 4 bases, leaving 21 bases between the germline ends. The CDR3 sequence is CASSPMGRGGANQPQHF. CDR3 DNA sequence: TGTGCCAGCAGCCCGATGGGTAGGGGGGGCGCAAATCAGCCCCAGCATTTT.